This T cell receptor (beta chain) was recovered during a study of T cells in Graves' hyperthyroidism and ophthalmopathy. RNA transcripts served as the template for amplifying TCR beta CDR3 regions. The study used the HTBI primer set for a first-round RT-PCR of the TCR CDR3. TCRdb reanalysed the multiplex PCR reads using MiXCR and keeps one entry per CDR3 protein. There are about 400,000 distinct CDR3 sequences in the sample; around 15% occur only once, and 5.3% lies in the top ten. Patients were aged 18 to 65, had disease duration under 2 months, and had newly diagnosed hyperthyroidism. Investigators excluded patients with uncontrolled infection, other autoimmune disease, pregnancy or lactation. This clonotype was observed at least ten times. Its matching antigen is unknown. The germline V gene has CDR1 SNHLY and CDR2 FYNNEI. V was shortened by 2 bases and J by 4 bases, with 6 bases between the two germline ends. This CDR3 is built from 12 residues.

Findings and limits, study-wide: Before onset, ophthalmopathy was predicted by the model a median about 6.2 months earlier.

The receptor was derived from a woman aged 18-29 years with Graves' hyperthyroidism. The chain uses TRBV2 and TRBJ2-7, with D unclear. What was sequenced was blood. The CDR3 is CASSEPTYEQYF. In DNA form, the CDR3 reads TGTGCCAGCAGTGAACCGACTTACGAGCAGTACTTC.